The sequence of this TCR beta chain was determined in a study of control samples from healthy donors and cancer patients. Germline CDR1 is MNHNY and CDR2 is SVGAGI (reference sequence). There are 14 residues in the CDR3. J was trimmed by 8 bases and V by 8 bases; bases with no gene match: 5. The assay was immunoSEQ multiplex PCR, and TCRdb's table has in-frame clones only and misses some. The sample carries over 150,000 clones, 75% to 95% recorded once. The TCR comes from a woman aged 40 to 50 in good health. V gene TRBV6-6 combines with J gene TRBJ2-1, with 14 bases that match TRBD2. Input material: blood. The CDR3 DNA reads TGTGCCAGCGGACTAGCGGGGGGTTACGATGAGCAGTTCTTC. This codes for CASGLAGGYDEQFF.